One and the same sample provided the 22 T cell receptor beta chains below, sequenced in a study of regulatory T cells in long-lasting Graves disease. The time point is: persistent/refractory GD, antithyroid drugs over 5 years with positive TRAb. RNA extracted from PBMCs served as the sequencing template. Researchers made TCR beta libraries by using iRepertoire HTBI primers and running Arm-PCR on CDR3 regions. TCRdb re-derived calls from the multiplex PCR reads in MiXCR, one entry per CDR3 protein. The data contain about 470,000 distinct CDR3 sequences, 20% to 25% of them singletons. The material was peripheral blood mononuclear cells (PBMCs), obtained when the disease was refractory, from a patient treated with antithyroid drugs. All receptors derive from a female donor with Graves disease.

This clonotype was counted many times. The chain links TRBV3-1 to TRBJ1-2; D ambiguous. There are 12 residues in the CDR3. The germline V and J ends were trimmed by 3 bases and 8 bases, with 10 bases remaining between them. Germline V CDR1 and CDR2: LGHDT, YNNKEL (reference sequence). CDR3 loop: CASSHSSGGYTF. For the CDR3, the DNA is TGTGCCAGCAGCCACTCATCAGGCGGCTACACCTTC.

The chain employs TRBV12-5 and TRBJ1-1, with D tentatively TRBD1 (6 bases). The germline gives CDR1 LGHNT, CDR2 FRNRAP. The length of the CDR3 is 13 residues. V lost 7 bases and J 8 bases, leaving 17 bases between the germline ends. The CDR3: CASASGDNLEAFF. The CDR3 DNA is TGTGCTAGTGCCTCAGGGGACAATCTCGAAGCTTTCTTT.

This clonotype was detected ten times or more. The J gene is TRBJ1-1, the V gene TRBV7-3; no definite D call. Deletions cut 5 bases from V and 3 bases from J, with 13 bases between. Germline assignment: CDR1 SGHTA and CDR2 FQGTGA. This CDR3 has 14 residues. CDR3 DNA: TGTGCCAGCAGCCCAACGATGTTGGACACTGAAGCTTTCTTT. Its translation is CASSPTMLDTEAFF.

Only a few counts were recorded for this clonotype. The rearrangement uses TRBV7-9 and TRBJ2-2; D possibly corresponds to TRBD1 (5 bases). The CDR3 runs 12 residues. The V end lost 8 bases, the J end lost 6 bases, and 10 bases lay between the germline ends. Germline CDR1 reads SEHNR; CDR2 reads FQNEAQ (reference sequence). CDR3 protein: CASGAYAGELFF. CDR3 nucleotide sequence: TGTGCCAGCGGGGCCTACGCCGGGGAGCTGTTTTTT.

This clonotype was detected only a few times. The chain is built from TRBV28 and TRBJ2-7; the D gene is possibly TRBD2 (5 bases). CDR1 is MDHEN and CDR2 is SYDVKM in the germline V gene. The CDR3 consists of 15 residues. V shed 6 bases and J shed 1 base, with 16 bases lying between them. CDR3 DNA: TGTGCCAGCAGCAGAGGGCTAAAGATTTCCTACGAGCAGTACTTC. It yields the protein CASSRGLKISYEQYF.

This chain connects TRBV10-3 to TRBJ2-2; D is perhaps TRBD1 (5 bases). Germline CDR1 is ENHRY and CDR2 is SYGVKD. The CDR3 extends over 16 amino acids. Between the trimmed V and J ends, which lost 6 bases and 9 bases, there was a span of 23 bases. CDR3 DNA: TGTGCCATCAGCCCGAACAGACAGTCCACGGGTCGGGAGCTGTTTTTT. It codes for CAISPNRQSTGRELFF.

This clonotype was recorded at least ten times. The V gene is TRBV20-1, the J gene TRBJ2-5, with 7 bases fitting TRBD1. Germline V gene sequence: CDR1 DFQATT, CDR2 SNEGSKA (reference sequence). This CDR3 spans 14 amino acids. The V gene end was trimmed by 2 bases and the J gene end by 5 bases; junction bases not matched to a gene: 8. CDR3 loop: CSARIPQGMETQYF. The CDR3 region has the DNA TGCAGTGCTAGAATCCCACAGGGGATGGAGACCCAGTACTTC.

This clonotype has only a few counts. V gene TRBV19 combines with J gene TRBJ1-1; a weak D match, TRBD1 (6 bases). Trimming took 8 bases from V and 5 from J, leaving 15 bases between them. Germline values: CDR1 LNHDA, CDR2 SQIVND (reference sequence). The CDR3 is 13 amino acids. CDR3 amino acids: CASVGQSNTEAFF. The CDR3 region has the DNA TGTGCCAGTGTTGGACAGAGTAATACTGAAGCTTTCTTT.

This clonotype was detected many times. This chain uses TRBV12-3 or TRBV12-4 with TRBJ1-5; D is unclear. The CDR3 is made up of 14 amino acids. V was trimmed by 6 bases and J by 0 bases, leaving 9 bases between them. The CDR3 DNA is TGTGCCAGCAGCTCTGGGGTTAGCAATCAGCCCCAGCATTTT. It codes for CASSSGVSNQPQHF.

In regard to this clonotype: A read error may produce the germline difference seen at one junction end. The chain combines TRBV7-2 with TRBJ2-7; D might be TRBD1 (6 bases). Germline V gene lookup returns CDR1 SGHTA and CDR2 FQGNSA. This CDR3 spans 16 amino acids. As DNA, the CDR3 is TGCGCCAGCAGCCAGGTCTACAGGGCGGAGGCCTACGAGCAGTACTTC. This encodes CASSQVYRAEAYEQYF.

There are a few counts of this clonotype. The rearrangement uses TRBV24-1 and TRBJ1-2; D is ambiguous. Deletions cut 5 bases from V and 4 bases from J, with 22 bases between. CDR1 KGHDR and CDR2 SFDVKD come from the germline V gene. There are 17 residues in the CDR3. CDR3 amino acids: CATSAGLEEGASYGYTF. CDR3 nucleotides: TGTGCCACCAGTGCCGGTTTGGAGGAGGGAGCTTCCTATGGCTACACCTTC.

This clonotype appeared many times. At one end, the junction sequence differs from germline, possibly due to a read error. V usage is TRBV5-1 and J usage is TRBJ1-1, with TRBD1 matching over 8 bases. This CDR3 has 13 amino acids. Germline assignment: CDR1 SGHRS and CDR2 YFSETQ. The CDR3 here is CASSQTGGTEAFF. The DNA of the CDR3 is TGTGCCAGCAGCCAAACAGGGGGCACTGAAGCTTTCTTT.

This sequence joins TRBV3-1 and TRBJ2-1; 13 bases align to TRBD2. J was trimmed by 10 bases and V by 1 base; bases with no gene match: 7. The CDR3 contains 16 residues. Germline CDR1 LGHDT, CDR2 YNNKEL (reference sequence). CDR3 amino acids: CASSQVGTSGTAEQFF. The DNA for the CDR3 is TGTGCCAGCAGCCAAGTGGGGACTAGCGGGACCGCGGAGCAGTTCTTC.

This clonotype appeared a few times. This chain uses TRBV28 with TRBJ2-7, with 8 positions matching TRBD1. This CDR3 has 13 amino acids. In germline, CDR1 is MDHEN, CDR2 SYDVKM. V dropped 1 base and J dropped 6; count of bases not matched to a gene: 2. CDR3 sequence (DNA): TGTGCCAGCAGTTTATTACAGGGGGGCGAGCAGTACTTC. Protein: CASSLLQGGEQYF.

The CDR3 region is CASSFLGPPEGYTF. CDR3 coding DNA: TGTGCCAGCAGTTTCTTAGGGCCCCCGGAAGGCTACACCTTC. V is TRBV28 and J is TRBJ1-2; D gene uncertain. V lost 3 bases, J lost 8 bases, and 16 bases lay in between. Germline assignment: CDR1 MDHEN and CDR2 SYDVKM. CDR3 length: 14 residues.

The chain employs TRBV7-2 and TRBJ2-2, with a tentative D call TRBD1 (6 bases). CDR1 SGHTA and CDR2 FQGNSA come from the germline V gene. The CDR3 totals 16 residues. Between the trimmed V and J ends, which lost 5 bases and 6 bases, there was a span of 19 bases. The CDR3 loop is CASSPDRLKVAGELFF. CDR3 in DNA: TGTGCCAGCAGCCCCGACAGGCTTAAAGTGGCCGGGGAGCTGTTTTTT.

J is TRBJ1-1 and V is TRBV6-2 or TRBV6-3; 7 nucleotides agree with TRBD1. With V trimmed by 0 bases and J by 4 bases, 8 bases remained unmatched. The CDR3 runs to 16 residues. The germline gives CDR1 MNHEY, CDR2 SVGEGT. CDR3 sequence (DNA): TGTGCCAGCAGTTACTCGACGCTCAGGGGGGGCACTGAAGCTTTCTTT. It is translated as CASSYSTLRGGTEAFF.

This clonotype was seen at least ten times. The V and J genes are TRBV28 and TRBJ2-5; D may be TRBD1 (6 bases). Germline CDR1 is MDHEN and CDR2 is SYDVKM. The CDR3 extends over 14 amino acids. V was trimmed by 6 bases and J by 2 bases, leaving 13 bases between them. The CDR3 DNA follows: TGTGCCAGCAGACCCCGGGACACACAAGAGACCCAGTACTTC. Protein: CASRPRDTQETQYF.

This clonotype was detected ten times or more. The rearrangement links TRBV13 to TRBJ1-2; TRBD1 aligns across 10 bases. Trimming cost V 2 bases and J 5 bases; bases outside gene matches: 5. The CDR3 covers 15 residues. Germline V gene lookup returns CDR1 PRHDT and CDR2 FYEKMQ (reference sequence). As DNA, the CDR3 is TGTGCCAGCAGCTTACAGGGACAGGGGCGATATGGCTACACCTTC. Its translation is CASSLQGQGRYGYTF. Full variable domain (missing parts from reference TRBV13 and TRBJ1-2): AAGVIQSPRHLIKEKRETATLKCYPIPRHDTVYWYQQGPGQDPQFLISFYEKMQSDKGSIPDRFSAQQFSDYHSELNMSSLELGDSALYFCASSLQGQGRYGYTFGSGTRLTVV.

The rearrangement links TRBV5-1 to TRBJ2-5; D perhaps matches TRBD2 (6 bases). CDR3 length equals 13 residues. Germline loops: CDR1 SGHRS, CDR2 YFSETQ. V was trimmed by 4 bases and J by 7 bases, leaving 14 bases between them. This CDR3 is CASSGGNTGTQYF. As DNA, the CDR3 is TGCGCCAGCAGCGGGGGGAATACTGGGACCCAGTACTTC. Together with reference TRBV5-1 and TRBJ2-5, the CDR3 gives the full variable domain: KAGVTQTPRYLIKTRGQQVTLSCSPISGHRSVSWYQQTPGQGLQFLFEYFSETQRNKGNFPGRFSGRQFSNSRSEMNVSTLELGDSALYLCASSGGNTGTQYFGPGTRLLVL.

The chain is built from TRBV16 and TRBJ1-1; D ambiguous. The CDR3 covers 14 residues. Germline CDR1 reads KGHSY; CDR2 reads FQNENV. V lost 3 bases to trimming and J lost 8 bases, with 16 bases between them. CDR3 in DNA: TGTGCCAGCAGCCATTTAGTCGGCCTGGGAGAAGCTTTCTTT. This sequence encodes CASSHLVGLGEAFF. Drawing the rest from reference TRBV16 and TRBJ1-1, the complete variable domain is GEEVAQTPKHLVRGEGQKAKLYCAPIKGHSYVFWYQQVLKNEFKFLISFQNENVFDETGMPKERFSAKCLPNSPCSLEIQATKLEDSAVYFCASSHLVGLGEAFFGQGTRLTVV.

There are many counts of this clonotype. The chain employs TRBV12-3 or TRBV12-4 and TRBJ1-2, with a weak D call TRBD1 (5 bases). V lost 7 bases, J lost 4 bases, and 13 bases lay in between. The CDR3 spans 13 residues. The CDR3 bases are TGTGCCAGCAAGTTGGAGGGACCCTATGGCTACACCTTC. It is translated as CASKLEGPYGYTF.